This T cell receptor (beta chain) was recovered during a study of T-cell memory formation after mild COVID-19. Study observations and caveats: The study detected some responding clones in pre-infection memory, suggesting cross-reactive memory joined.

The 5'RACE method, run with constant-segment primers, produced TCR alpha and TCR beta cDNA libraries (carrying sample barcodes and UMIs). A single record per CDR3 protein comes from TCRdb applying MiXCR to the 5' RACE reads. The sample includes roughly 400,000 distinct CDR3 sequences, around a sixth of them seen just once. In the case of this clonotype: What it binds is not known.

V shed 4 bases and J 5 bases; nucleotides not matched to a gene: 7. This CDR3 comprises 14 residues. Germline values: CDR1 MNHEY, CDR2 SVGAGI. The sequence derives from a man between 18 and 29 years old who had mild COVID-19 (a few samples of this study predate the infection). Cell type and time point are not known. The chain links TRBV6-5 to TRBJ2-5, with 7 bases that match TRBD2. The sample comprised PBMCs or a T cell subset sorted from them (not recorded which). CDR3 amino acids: CASSWQRGGETQYF. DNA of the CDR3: TGTGCCAGCAGTTGGCAGCGGGGTGGGGAGACCCAGTACTTC.